Included here is one TCR beta chain sequence, with context. Its antigen remains unidentified. No clone much larger than this one lies a single base away; base qualities are absent. V sheds 11 bases and J sheds 2 bases, leaving 12 bases between their ends. The germline V gene sets CDR1 to MNHEY and CDR2 to SVGAGI. There are 12 amino acids in the CDR3, from cysteine to phenylalanine inclusive. Only the CDR3 region is kept as DNA, spanning 36 bases read in frame from base 1. This sample stems from a study of T cell changes during pregnancy in multiple sclerosis (dated by TCRdb to the late 2010s). Turning to the overall study: The study looked at changes in the T cell repertoire across pregnancy in women with multiple sclerosis.

The library came from the immunoSEQ multiplex PCR assay. The clones in this table, taken by TCRdb from immuneACCESS, are in-frame only. Not every clone is retained; where verified, under half of the shortfall comes from an unresolved V gene, and the cause of the rest is unknown. The sample contains some 48,000 clones, around 90% of them found a single time. The ten largest account for roughly 0.6% of the sample. The rearrangement joined TRBV6-5 to TRBJ1-1; TRBD1 is possibly the D segment (6 matching bases). The clonotype comes from a female donor in good health, enrolled as a control in a pregnancy study. The sample here was CD4+ T cells from peripheral blood mononuclear cells, taken after pregnancy. CDR3 protein: CASLGTNTEAFF. The bases read TGTGCCTCACTGGGGACAAACACTGAAGCTTTCTTT.